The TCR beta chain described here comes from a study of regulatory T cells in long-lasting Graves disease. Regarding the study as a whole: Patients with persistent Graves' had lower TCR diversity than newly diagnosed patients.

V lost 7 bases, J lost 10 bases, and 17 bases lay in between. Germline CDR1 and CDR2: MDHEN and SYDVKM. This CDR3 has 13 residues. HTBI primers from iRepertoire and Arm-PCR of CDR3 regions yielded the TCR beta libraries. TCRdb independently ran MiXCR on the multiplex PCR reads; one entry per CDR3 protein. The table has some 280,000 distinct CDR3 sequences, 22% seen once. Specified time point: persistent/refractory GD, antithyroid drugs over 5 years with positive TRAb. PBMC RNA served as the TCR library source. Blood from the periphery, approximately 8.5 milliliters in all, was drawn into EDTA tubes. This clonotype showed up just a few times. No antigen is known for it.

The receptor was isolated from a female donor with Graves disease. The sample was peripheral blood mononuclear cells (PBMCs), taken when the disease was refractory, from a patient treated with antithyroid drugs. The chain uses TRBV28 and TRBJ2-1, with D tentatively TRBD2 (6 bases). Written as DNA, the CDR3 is TGTGCCAGCATCCGGAGGGGCTTAGGCGAGCAGTTCTTC. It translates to CASIRRGLGEQFF.